This T cell receptor beta chain was sequenced during a study of CD4+ T cells in melanoma (dated by TCRdb to between 2020 and 2023). Some background on the complete study: The study examined neoantigen-specific CD4+ T cells in human melanoma. General findings and caveats noted by the study authors: Diverse differentiation states were reported to be shown by neoantigen-specific CD4+ T cells in melanoma. The report described a correlation between neoantigen-specific CD4+ T cells and the function of CD8+ T cells, macrophages and B cells.

Library method: the immunoSEQ multiplex PCR assay. TCRdb holds this immuneACCESS table with in-frame rearrangements only. Some clones are missing; in checked studies, unresolved V genes explain under half, and the rest has no known cause. The sample records more than 15,000 clones, roughly three quarters of which are singletons. Less than 15% of the sample belongs to the ten largest clones. Donors were patients with melanoma. Reading from cysteine to phenylalanine, the CDR3 counts 15 amino acids. Only the CDR3 DNA is retained, 45 bases long and in frame from the first base. V is trimmed back by 0 bases and J by 4 bases, and the junction contains 2 bases that no gene match accounts for. The germline V gene specifies SQVTM as CDR1 and ANQGSEA as CDR2. Details on this clone: Its antigen specificity is not known. Base qualities are not at hand, and no much larger clone is one base apart.

This TCR was recovered from a human donor with melanoma. This chain joins TRBV29-1 to TRBJ2-2; 10 junctional bases match TRBD1. Sequenced material: cells from a culture (not recorded whether cultured in vitro). The base sequence is TGCAGCGTTGAAGAAAGGACAGGGGGCACCGGGGAGCTGTTTTTT. Translation gives CSVEERTGGTGELFF.